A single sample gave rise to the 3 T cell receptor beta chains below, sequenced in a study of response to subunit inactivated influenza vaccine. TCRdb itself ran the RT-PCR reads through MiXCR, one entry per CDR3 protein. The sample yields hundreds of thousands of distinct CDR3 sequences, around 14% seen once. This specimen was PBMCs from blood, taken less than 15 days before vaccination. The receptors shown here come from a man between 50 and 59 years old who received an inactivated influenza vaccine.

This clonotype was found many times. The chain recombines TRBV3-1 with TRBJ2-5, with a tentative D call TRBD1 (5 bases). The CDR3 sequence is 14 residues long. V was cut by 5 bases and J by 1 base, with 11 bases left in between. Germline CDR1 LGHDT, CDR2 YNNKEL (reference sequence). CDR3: CASSLFDSQETQYF. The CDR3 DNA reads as TGTGCCAGCAGCTTATTCGACAGCCAAGAGACCCAGTACTTC.

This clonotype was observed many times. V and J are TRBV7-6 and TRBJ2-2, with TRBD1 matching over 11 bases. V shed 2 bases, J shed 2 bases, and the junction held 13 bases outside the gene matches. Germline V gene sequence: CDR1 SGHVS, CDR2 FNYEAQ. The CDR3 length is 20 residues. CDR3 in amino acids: CASSLSYPAGTGGNTGELFF. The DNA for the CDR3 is TGTGCCAGCAGCTTAAGTTACCCGGCCGGGACAGGGGGTAACACCGGGGAGCTGTTTTTT.

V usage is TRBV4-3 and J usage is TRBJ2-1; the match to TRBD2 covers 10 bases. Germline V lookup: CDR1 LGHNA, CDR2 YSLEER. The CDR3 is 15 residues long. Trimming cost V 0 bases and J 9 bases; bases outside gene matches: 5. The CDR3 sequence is CASSQDGSGRSEQFF. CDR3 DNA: TGCGCCAGCAGCCAAGATGGTAGCGGGAGGAGTGAGCAGTTCTTC.